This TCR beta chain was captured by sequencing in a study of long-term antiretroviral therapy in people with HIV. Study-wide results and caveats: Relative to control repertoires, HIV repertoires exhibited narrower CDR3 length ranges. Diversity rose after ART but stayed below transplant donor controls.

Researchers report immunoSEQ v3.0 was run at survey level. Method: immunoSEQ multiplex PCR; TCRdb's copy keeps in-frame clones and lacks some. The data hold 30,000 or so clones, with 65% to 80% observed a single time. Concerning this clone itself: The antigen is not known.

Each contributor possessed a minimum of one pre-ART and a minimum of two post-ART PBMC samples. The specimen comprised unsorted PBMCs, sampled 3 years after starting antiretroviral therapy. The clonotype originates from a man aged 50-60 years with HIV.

CDR3 coding DNA: TGTGCCAGCAGCTTAAGGCAGGGGTCCAGGGAGACCCAGTACTTC. Translation gives CASSLRQGSRETQYF. This chain joins TRBV7-9 and TRBJ2-5; weak D call: TRBD1 (6 bases). V lost 2 bases and J 5 bases, leaving 15 bases between the germline ends. CDR1 and CDR2 from the germline V gene are SEHNR and FQNEAQ (reference sequence). The CDR3 has 15 residues. Drawing the rest from reference TRBV7-9 and TRBJ2-5, the complete variable domain is DTGVSQNPRHKITKRGQNVTFRCDPISEHNRLYWYRQTLGQGPEFLTYFQNEAQLEKSRLLSDRFSAERPKGSFSTLEIQRTEQGDSAMYLCASSLRQGSRETQYFGPGTRLLVL.